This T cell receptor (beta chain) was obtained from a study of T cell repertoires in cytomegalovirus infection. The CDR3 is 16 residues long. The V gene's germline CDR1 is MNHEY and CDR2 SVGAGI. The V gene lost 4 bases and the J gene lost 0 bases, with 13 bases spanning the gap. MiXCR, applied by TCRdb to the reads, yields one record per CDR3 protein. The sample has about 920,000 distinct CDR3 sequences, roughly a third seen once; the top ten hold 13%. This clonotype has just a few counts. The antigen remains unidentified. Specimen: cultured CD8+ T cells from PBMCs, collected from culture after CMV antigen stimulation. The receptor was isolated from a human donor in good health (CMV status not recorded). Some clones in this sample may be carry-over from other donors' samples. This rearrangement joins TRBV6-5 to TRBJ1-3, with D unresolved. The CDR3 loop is CASSFLDGISGNTIYF. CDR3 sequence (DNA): TGTGCCAGCAGTTTCTTAGACGGGATCTCTGGAAACACCATATATTTT.